This TCR beta chain is from a study of blood T cell repertoires in COVID-19. Original analysis: The authors estimated nucleated cell counts from reference gene primer amplification. Measured with immunoSEQ multiplex PCR; TCRdb has only the in-frame clones, and not every one. That table furnishes V, J and clone size, whereas the DNA furnished D and trimming. Of about 110,000 clones listed, around three quarters are singletons. Germline loops: CDR1 SGDLS, CDR2 YYNGEE. CDR3 length: 13 amino acids. J gave up 6 bases and V 3 bases, and 2 bases lay outside the gene matches. The sequenced sample was peripheral blood. This TCR derives from a human donor in a cohort sampled during active or convalescent COVID-19. The gene calls are TRBV9 and TRBJ2-5, with TRBD1 identical over 10 bases. The CDR3 reads CASSGTGGQTQYF. The CDR3 region has the DNA TGTGCCAGCAGCGGGACAGGGGGTCAGACCCAGTACTTC.